Below are 5 T cell receptor beta chains sequenced from a single sample in a study of blood T cell repertoires in COVID-19 (dated by TCRdb to about 2020). The library relied on the immunoSEQ multiplex PCR assay. Drawn from immuneACCESS, this table holds only the in-frame rearrangements with V and J called that TCRdb kept. Clones are partly lost; checked studies trace under half to an unresolved V gene and leave the rest unexplained. This sample is represented by about 250,000 clones; 70% to 85% of them were singletons. The ten largest make up roughly 10% of the sample. The specimen was peripheral blood. The origin of the receptors is a man at least 80 years old with acute or convalescent COVID-19.

The rearrangement uses TRBV5-1 and TRBJ2-7; 7 nucleotides line up with TRBD1. This CDR3 spans 14 amino acids. The junction had 2 bases not matched to a gene; V was cut back by 2 bases and J by 0 bases. CDR1 is SGHRS, CDR2 YFSETQ, per germline. The CDR3 spells CASSFDRASYEQYF. CDR3 DNA sequence: TGCGCCAGCAGCTTCGACAGGGCCTCCTACGAGCAGTACTTC. The full variable domain, completed using reference TRBV5-1 and TRBJ2-7, is KAGVTQTPRYLIKTRGQQVTLSCSPISGHRSVSWYQQTPGQGLQFLFEYFSETQRNKGNFPGRFSGRQFSNSRSEMNVSTLELGDSALYLCASSFDRASYEQYFGPGTRLTVT.

The CDR3 sequence is CASSLVGQGTEAFF. The CDR3 nucleotides are TGCGCCAGCAGCTTGGTCGGCCAGGGAACTGAAGCTTTCTTT. V is TRBV5-1 and J is TRBJ1-1; possibly TRBD1 for D (5 bases). The CDR3 is 14 amino acids. The germline V gene has CDR1 SGHRS and CDR2 YFSETQ. Trimming stripped 0 bases from V and 5 bases from J, with 11 bases between.

The sample holds a few counts of this clone. The junction departs from the called germline gene at one end, perhaps through a read error. This sequence joins TRBV7-2 and TRBJ2-1; D is unresolved. Germline V gives CDR1 SGHTA, CDR2 FQGNSA. This CDR3 spans 15 amino acids. CDR3 loop: CASSLIVTSDNEQFF. DNA for the CDR3: TGTGCCAGCAGCCTTATAGTCACCTCCGACAATGAGCAGTTCTTC.

The chain has TRBV19 and TRBJ2-3; D perhaps matches TRBD1 (6 bases). V was trimmed by 2 bases and J by 4 bases, leaving 10 bases between them. Germline V gives CDR1 LNHDA, CDR2 SQIVND (reference sequence). The CDR3 sequence is 14 residues long. The CDR3 DNA reads as TGTGCCAGTAGTATACAGGGGACGCCAGATACGCAGTATTTT. This encodes CASSIQGTPDTQYF.

The gene calls are TRBV19 and TRBJ1-5; TRBD1 aligns across 7 bases. V dropped 6 bases and J dropped 4; count of bases not matched to a gene: 9. Looked up from germline, CDR1 is LNHDA and CDR2 is SQIVND (reference sequence). This CDR3 is built from 15 residues. CDR3 residues: CASSTTGSLNQPQHF. In nucleotides, the CDR3 is TGTGCCAGTAGCACGACAGGGAGTCTAAATCAGCCCCAGCATTTT.